This T cell receptor beta chain was obtained from a study of T-cell reconstitution after alpha-beta-depleted transplantation in children. Study observations and caveats: At day 60, the high TCRbeta diversity found in some patients originated from recipient T cells and thymic progenitors that had survived.

With V trimmed by 3 bases and J by 3 bases, 7 bases remained unmatched. CDR3 size: 15 residues. CDR1 and CDR2 from the germline V gene are SGHTA and FQGNSA. This sample's TCRbeta library carried unique molecular identifier barcodes. TCRdb ran MiXCR on the PCR reads and lists one entry per CDR3 protein. The table includes approximately 500,000 distinct CDR3 sequences, roughly a tenth detected once. Remarks on this clonotype: Its antigen remains unknown.

The sequence was collected from a child between 2 and 9 years old with inherited bone marrow failure, due to receive a stem cell transplant. The chain combines TRBV7-2 with TRBJ1-1; 7 nucleotides agree with TRBD1. Sequencing was performed on PBMCs, taken before TCRalphabeta/CD19-depleted stem cell transplant. The CDR3 bases are TGTGCCAGCAGCTTGACAGGGAGGGGGTACACTGAAGCTTTCTTT. Translating it yields CASSLTGRGYTEAFF.